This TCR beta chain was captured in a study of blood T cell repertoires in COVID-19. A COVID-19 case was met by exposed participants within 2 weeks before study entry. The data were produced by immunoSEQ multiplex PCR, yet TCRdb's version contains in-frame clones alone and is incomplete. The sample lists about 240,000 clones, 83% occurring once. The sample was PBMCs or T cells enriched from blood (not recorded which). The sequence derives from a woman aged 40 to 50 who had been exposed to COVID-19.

The CDR3 here is CASSLAQGAQYEQYF. In DNA, the CDR3 is TGTGCCAGCAGCTTGGCACAGGGCGCGCAGTACGAGCAGTACTTC. This chain links TRBV5-5 with TRBJ2-7; D perhaps matches TRBD1 (6 bases). The germline gives CDR1 SGHKS, CDR2 YYEKEE (reference sequence). The CDR3 runs to 15 residues. The ends were cut back, 0 bases at V and 4 bases at J, with 14 bases in the middle.